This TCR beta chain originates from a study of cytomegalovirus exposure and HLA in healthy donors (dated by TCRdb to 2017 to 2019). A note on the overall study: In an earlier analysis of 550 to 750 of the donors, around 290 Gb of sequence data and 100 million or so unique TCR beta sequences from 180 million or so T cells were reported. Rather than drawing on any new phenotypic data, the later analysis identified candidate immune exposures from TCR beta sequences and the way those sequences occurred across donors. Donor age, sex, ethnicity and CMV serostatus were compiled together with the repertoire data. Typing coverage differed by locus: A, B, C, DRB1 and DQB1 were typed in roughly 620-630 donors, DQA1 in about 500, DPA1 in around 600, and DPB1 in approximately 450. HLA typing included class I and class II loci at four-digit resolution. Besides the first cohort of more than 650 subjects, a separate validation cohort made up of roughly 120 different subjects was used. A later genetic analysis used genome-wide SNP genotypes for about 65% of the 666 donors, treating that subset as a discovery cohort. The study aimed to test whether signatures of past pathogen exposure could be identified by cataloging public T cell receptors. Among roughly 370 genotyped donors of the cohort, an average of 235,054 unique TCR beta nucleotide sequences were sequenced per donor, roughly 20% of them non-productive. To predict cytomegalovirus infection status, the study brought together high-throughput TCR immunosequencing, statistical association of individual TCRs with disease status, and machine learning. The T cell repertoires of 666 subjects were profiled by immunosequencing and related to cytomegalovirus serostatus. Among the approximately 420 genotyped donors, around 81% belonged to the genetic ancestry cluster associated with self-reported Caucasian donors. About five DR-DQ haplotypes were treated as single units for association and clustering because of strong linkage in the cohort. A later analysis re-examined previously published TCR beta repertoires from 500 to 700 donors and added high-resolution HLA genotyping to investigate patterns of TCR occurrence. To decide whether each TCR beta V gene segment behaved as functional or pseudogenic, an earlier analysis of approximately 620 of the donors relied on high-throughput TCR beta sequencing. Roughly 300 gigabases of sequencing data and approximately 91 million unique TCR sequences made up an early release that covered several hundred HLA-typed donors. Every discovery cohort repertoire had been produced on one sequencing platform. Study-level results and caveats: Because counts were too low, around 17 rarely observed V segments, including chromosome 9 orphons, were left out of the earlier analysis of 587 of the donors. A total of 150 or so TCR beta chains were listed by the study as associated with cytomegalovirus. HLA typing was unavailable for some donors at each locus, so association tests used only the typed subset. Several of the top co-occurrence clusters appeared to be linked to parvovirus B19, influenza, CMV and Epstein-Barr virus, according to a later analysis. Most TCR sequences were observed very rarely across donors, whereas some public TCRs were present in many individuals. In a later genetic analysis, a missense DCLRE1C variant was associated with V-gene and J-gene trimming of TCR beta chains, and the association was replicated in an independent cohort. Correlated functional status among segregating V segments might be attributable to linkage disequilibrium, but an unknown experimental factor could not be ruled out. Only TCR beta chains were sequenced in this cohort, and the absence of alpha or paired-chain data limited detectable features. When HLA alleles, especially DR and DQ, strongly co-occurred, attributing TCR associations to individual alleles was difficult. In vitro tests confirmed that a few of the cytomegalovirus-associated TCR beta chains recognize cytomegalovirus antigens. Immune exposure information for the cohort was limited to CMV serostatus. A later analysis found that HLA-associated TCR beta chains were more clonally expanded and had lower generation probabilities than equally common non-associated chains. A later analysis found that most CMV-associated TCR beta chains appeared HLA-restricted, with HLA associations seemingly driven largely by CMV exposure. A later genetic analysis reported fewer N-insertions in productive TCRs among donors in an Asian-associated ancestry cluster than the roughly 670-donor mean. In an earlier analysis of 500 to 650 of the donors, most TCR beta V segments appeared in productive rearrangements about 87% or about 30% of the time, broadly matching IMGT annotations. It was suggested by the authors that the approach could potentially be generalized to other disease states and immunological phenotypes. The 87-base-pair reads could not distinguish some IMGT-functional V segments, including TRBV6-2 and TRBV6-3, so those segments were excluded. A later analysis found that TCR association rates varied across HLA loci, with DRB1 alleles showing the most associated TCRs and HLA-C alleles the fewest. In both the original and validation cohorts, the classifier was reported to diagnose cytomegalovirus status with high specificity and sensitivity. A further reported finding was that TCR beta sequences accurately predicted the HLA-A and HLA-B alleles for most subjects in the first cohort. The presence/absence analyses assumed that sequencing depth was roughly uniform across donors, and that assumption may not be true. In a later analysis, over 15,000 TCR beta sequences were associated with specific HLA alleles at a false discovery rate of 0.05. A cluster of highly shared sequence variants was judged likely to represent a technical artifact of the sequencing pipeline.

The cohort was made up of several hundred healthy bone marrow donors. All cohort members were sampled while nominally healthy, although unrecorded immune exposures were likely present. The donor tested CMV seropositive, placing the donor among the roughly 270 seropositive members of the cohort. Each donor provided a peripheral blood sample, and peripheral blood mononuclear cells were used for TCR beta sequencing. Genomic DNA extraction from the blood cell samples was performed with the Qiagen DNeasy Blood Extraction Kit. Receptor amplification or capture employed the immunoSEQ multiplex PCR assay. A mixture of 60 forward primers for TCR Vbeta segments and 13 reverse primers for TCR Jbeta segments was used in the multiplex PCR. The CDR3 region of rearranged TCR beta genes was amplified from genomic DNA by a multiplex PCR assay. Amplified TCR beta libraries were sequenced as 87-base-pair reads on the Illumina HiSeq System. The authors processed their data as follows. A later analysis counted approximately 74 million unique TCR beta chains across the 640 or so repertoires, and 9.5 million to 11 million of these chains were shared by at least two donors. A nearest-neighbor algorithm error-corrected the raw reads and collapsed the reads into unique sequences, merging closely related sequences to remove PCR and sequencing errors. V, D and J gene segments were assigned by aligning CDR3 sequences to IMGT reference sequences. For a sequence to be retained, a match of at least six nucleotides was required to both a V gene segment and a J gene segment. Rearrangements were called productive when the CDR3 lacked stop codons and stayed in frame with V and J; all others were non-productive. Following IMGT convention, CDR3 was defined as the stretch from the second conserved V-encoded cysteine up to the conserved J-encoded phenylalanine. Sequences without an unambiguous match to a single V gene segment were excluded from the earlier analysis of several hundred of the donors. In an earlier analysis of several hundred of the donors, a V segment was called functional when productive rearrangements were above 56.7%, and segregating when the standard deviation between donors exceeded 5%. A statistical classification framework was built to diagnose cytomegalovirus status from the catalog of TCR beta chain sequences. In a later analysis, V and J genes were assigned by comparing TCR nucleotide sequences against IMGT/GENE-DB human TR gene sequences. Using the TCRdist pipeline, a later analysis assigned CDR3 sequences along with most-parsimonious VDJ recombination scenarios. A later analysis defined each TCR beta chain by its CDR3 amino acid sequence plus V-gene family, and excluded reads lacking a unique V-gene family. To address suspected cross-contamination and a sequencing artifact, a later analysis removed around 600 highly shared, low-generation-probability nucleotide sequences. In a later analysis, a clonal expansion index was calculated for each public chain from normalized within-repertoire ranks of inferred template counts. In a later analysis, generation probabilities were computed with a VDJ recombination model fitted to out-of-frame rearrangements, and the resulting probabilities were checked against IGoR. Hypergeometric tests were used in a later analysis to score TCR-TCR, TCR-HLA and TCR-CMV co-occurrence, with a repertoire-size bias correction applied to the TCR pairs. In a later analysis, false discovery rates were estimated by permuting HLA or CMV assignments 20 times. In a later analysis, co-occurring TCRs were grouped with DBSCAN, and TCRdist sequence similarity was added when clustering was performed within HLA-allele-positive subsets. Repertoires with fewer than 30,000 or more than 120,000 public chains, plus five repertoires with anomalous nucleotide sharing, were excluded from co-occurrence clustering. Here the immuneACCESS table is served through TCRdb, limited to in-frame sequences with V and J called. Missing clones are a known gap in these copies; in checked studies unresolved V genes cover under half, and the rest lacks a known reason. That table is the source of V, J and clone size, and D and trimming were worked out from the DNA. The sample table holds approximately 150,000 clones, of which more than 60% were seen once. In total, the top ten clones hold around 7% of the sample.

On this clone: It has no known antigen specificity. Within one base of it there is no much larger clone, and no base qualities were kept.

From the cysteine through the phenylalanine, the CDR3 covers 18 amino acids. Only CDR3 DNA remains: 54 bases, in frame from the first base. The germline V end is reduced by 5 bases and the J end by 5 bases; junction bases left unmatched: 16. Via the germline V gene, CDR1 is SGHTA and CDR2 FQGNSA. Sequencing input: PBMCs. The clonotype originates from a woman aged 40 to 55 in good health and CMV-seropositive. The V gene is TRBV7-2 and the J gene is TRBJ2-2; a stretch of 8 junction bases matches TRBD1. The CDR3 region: CASSLDHDRGSSTGELFF. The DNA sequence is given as TGTGCCAGCAGCCTAGACCATGACAGGGGAAGTTCAACCGGGGAGCTGTTTTTT.